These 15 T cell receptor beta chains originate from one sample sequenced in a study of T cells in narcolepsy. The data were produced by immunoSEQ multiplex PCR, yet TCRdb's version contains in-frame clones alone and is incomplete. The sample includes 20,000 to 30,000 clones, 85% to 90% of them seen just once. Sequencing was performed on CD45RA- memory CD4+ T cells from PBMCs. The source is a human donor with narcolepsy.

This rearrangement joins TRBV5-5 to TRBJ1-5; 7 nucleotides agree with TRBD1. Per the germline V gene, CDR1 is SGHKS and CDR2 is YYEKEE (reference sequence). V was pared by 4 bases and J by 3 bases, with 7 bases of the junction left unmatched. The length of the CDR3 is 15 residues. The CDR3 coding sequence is TGTGCCAGCAGCCCAACAGGGGTGGACAATCAGCCCCAGCATTTT. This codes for CASSPTGVDNQPQHF.

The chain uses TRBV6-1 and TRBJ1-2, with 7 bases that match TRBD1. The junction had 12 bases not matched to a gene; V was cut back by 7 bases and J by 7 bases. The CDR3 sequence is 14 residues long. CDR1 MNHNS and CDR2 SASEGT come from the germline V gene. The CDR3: CASTVDRVGRGYTF. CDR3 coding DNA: TGTGCCAGCACCGTCGACAGGGTGGGACGTGGCTACACCTTC.

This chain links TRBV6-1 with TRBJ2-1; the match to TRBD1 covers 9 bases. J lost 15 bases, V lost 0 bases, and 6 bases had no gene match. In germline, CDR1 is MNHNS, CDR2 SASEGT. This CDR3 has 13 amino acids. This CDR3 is CASSEAWDRDPFF. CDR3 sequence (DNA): TGTGCCAGCAGTGAAGCGTGGGACAGGGACCCGTTCTTC.

CDR3 nucleotide sequence: TGTGCCAGCACGGAGCGGGTCCAAGAGACCCAGTACTTC. Translated, it gives CASTERVQETQYF. This sequence joins TRBV7-2 and TRBJ2-5, with a tentative D call TRBD2 (6 bases). From germline, CDR1 is SGHTA and CDR2 FQGNSA. The V and J ends lost 7 bases and 1 base respectively, with 10 bases between them. The CDR3 loop spans 13 amino acids.

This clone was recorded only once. CDR3 coding DNA: TGTGCCAGCAGCTTTGAAGGGGATGGCTACACCTTC. This encodes CASSFEGDGYTF. The chain is built from TRBV11-2 and TRBJ1-2, with D maybe TRBD1 (5 bases). The ends were cut back, 3 bases at V and 6 bases at J, with 8 bases in the middle. CDR1 and CDR2 (germline): SGHAT, FQNNGV. The CDR3 sequence is 12 residues long.

The CDR3 nucleotides are TGTGCCAGCAGCGTAGGCGCTAGCGCGGCCACAGATACGCAGTATTTT. Translation: CASSVGASAATDTQYF. This chain uses TRBV9 with TRBJ2-3, with a weak D call TRBD2 (6 bases). The CDR3 spans 16 residues. Trimming stripped 0 bases from V and 2 bases from J, with 13 bases between. CDR1 SGDLS and CDR2 YYNGEE come from the germline V gene.

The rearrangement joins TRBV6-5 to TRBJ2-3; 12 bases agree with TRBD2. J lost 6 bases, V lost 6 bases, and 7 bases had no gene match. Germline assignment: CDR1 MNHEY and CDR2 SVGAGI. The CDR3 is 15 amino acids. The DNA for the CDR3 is TGTGCCAGCAGAGAACTAGCGGGAGGAGGCGATACGCAGTATTTT. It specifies CASRELAGGGDTQYF.

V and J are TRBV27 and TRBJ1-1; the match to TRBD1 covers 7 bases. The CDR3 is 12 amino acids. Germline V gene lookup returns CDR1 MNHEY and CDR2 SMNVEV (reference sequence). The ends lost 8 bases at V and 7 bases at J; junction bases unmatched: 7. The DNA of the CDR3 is TGTGCCAGCGGAGTTCGGACAGGTGAAGCTTTCTTT. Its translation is CASGVRTGEAFF.

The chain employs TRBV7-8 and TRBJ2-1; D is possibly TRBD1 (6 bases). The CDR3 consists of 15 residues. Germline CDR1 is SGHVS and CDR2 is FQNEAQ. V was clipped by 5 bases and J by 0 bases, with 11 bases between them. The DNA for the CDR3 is TGTGCCAGCAGCCGAACAGGGAGCTCCTACAATGAGCAGTTCTTC. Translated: CASSRTGSSYNEQFF.

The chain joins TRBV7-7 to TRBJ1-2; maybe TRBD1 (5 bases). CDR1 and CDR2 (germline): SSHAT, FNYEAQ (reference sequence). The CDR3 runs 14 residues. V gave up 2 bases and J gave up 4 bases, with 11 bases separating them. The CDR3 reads CASSLKGVGYGYTF. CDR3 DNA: TGTGCCAGCAGCTTAAAAGGGGTCGGCTATGGCTACACCTTC.

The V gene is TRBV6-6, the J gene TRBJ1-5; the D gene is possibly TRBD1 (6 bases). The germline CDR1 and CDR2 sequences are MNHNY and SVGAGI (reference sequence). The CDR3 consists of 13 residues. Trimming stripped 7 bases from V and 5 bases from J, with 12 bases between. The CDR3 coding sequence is TGTGCCAGCAATCTACAGGGACATCAGCCCCAGCATTTT. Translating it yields CASNLQGHQPQHF.

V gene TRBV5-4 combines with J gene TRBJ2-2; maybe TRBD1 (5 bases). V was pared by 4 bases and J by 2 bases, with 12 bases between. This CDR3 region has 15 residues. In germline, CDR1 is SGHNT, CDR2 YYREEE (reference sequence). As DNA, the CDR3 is TGTGCCAGCAGCCAGGGTGCCCCCAACACCGGGGAGCTGTTTTTT. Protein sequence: CASSQGAPNTGELFF. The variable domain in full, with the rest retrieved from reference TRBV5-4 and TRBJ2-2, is ETGVTQSPTHLIKTRGQQVTLRCSSQSGHNTVSWYQQALGQGPQFIFQYYREEENGRGNFPPRFSGLQFPNYSSELNVNALELDDSALYLCASSQGAPNTGELFFGEGSRLTVL.

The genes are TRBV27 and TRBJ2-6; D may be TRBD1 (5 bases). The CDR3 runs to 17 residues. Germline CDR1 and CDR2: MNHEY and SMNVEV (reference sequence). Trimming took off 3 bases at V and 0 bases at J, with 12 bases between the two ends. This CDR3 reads CASSFQTVSSGANVLTF. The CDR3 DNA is TGTGCCAGCAGTTTTCAGACAGTCAGCTCTGGGGCCAACGTCCTGACTTTC.

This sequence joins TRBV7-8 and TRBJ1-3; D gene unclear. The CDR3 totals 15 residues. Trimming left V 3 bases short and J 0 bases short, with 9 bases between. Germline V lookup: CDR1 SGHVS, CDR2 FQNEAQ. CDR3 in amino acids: CASSLSSDSGNTIYF. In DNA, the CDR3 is TGTGCCAGCAGCTTGAGTAGCGACTCTGGAAACACCATATATTTT.

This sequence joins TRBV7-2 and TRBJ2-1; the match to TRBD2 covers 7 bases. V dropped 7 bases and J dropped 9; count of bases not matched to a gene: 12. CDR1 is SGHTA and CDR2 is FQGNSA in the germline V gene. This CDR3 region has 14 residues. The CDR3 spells CASTKRGRTTEQFF. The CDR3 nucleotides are TGTGCCAGCACAAAGCGGGGCCGAACTACTGAGCAGTTCTTC.